This T cell receptor (beta chain) was sequenced in a study of regulatory T cells in long-lasting Graves disease. This clonotype was observed a handful of times. The time point is: newly diagnosed GD, antithyroid drugs for less than 3 months. Extracted RNA from PBMCs served as the source of the TCR library. The CDR3 extends over 15 amino acids. Germline V lookup: CDR1 SGHRS, CDR2 YFSETQ. J lost 9 bases, V lost 2 bases, and 9 bases had no gene match. iRepertoire HTBI primers and Arm-PCR of CDR3 regions built TCR beta libraries. As processed by the authors: Identification yielded 60 or so TRBV and approximately 13 TRBJ segments across samples. TCRdb reprocessed the multiplex PCR reads with MiXCR, giving one entry per CDR3 protein. The V and J calls here are based on TCRdb, not the publication. This sample carries 420,000 or so distinct CDR3 sequences, about a sixth of them seen once, and the ten largest clones take about a quarter.

This sample also appeared in a second study, on T cells in Graves' hyperthyroidism and ophthalmopathy.

The origin of this receptor is a woman aged 18-30 years with Graves disease. The sequences come from peripheral blood mononuclear cells (PBMCs), collected at new diagnosis, from a patient treated with antithyroid drugs. This rearrangement joins TRBV5-1 to TRBJ2-1; 9 bases agree with TRBD2. For the CDR3, the DNA is TGCGCCAGCAGCTTAGCGGGAGGCGCCCGTCTTGAGCAGTTCTTC. Amino acids: CASSLAGGARLEQFF.